This entry lists 4 T cell receptor beta chains sequenced from one sample in a study of Ad26.COV2.S vaccination and SARS-CoV-2 variants. This sample's treatment: 15 to 20 received Ad26.COV2.S at low or high dose, single or two shots; a few received placebo; per-sample allocation not given. Day 63 following the first vaccine or placebo injection was when the samples were taken. Profiling relied on immunoSEQ multiplex PCR, and the TCRdb table lists in-frame clones only, not all of them. Of some 320,000 clones in the sample, around four fifths were seen once. The specimen was peripheral blood, collected in a trial of Ad26.COV2.S vaccine versus placebo. Receptor source: a person aged 18-60 years who received the Ad26.COV2.S COVID-19 vaccine or a placebo.

V and J are TRBV11-3 and TRBJ1-1; the D gene is possibly TRBD1 (5 bases). CDR3 length: 14 amino acids. The V and J ends lost 2 bases and 5 bases respectively, with 12 bases between them. The germline V gene has CDR1 SGHNT and CDR2 YENEEA. CDR3 DNA: TGTGCCAGCAGCTTACCACAGGTTCGAACTGAAGCTTTCTTT. The encoded protein is CASSLPQVRTEAFF.

This clone was seen once. V is TRBV7-3 and J is TRBJ1-1; no clear D gene. The CDR3 totals 14 residues. Germline loops: CDR1 SGHTA, CDR2 FQGTGA. The V end was cut by 4 bases, the J end by 2 bases, with 11 bases between. This CDR3 reads CASSSQAGNTEAFF. CDR3 nucleotides: TGTGCCAGCAGCTCCCAGGCGGGTAACACTGAAGCTTTCTTT.

This rearrangement joins TRBV12-3 or TRBV12-4 to TRBJ2-1; the D is unclear. Trimming removed 6 bases from V and 13 bases from J, with 16 bases in between. The length of the CDR3 is 12 residues. The DNA for the CDR3 is TGTGCCAGCAGCCTTAAAGTTGGGGTCCAGTTCTTC. It is translated as CASSLKVGVQFF.

The J gene is TRBJ2-3, the V gene TRBV9; tentative D call: TRBD2 (6 bases). Germline V gene sequence: CDR1 SGDLS, CDR2 YYNGEE. The V and J ends lost 0 bases and 6 bases respectively, with 14 bases between them. The CDR3 contains 15 residues. The CDR3 DNA sequence: TGTGCCAGCAGCGTAGCTAGCGTGGGGCCCGATACGCAGTATTTT. This translates into CASSVASVGPDTQYF.